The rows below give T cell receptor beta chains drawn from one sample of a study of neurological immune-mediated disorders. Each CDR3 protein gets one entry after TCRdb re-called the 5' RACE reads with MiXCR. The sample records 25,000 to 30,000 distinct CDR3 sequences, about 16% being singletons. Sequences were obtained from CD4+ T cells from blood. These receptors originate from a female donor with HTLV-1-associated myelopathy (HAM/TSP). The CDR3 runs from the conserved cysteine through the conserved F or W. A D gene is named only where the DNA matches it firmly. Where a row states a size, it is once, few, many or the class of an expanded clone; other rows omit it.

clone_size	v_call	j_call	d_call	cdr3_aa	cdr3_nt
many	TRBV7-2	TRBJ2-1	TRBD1	CASSLGQGSTEQFF	TGTGCCAGCAGCTTAGGACAGGGTAGCACTGAGCAGTTCTTC
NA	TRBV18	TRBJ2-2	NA	CASSPRAPNTGEQFF	TGTGCCAGCTCACCCCGGGCCCCGAACACCGGAGAGCAGTTTTTT
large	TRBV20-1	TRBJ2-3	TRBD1	CSANSGGQGTDTQYF	TGCAGTGCCAACTCCGGGGGACAGGGCACAGATACGCAGTATTTT
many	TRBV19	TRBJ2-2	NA	CASSLRGSNTGELFF	TGTGCCAGTAGTCTGCGGGGATCGAACACCGGGGAGCTGTTTTTT
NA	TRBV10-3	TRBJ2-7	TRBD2	CAISEGREGHVEQYF	TGTGCCATCAGTGAGGGCCGGGAGGGCCACGTCGAGCAGTACTTC
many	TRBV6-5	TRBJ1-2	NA	CASSNAGGGIYGYTF	TGTGCCAGCAGTAACGCGGGGGGCGGCATCTATGGCTACACCTTC
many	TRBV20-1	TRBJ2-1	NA	CSAPIQGSSYNEQFF	TGCAGTGCTCCGATCCAGGGGAGCTCCTACAATGAGCAGTTCTTC
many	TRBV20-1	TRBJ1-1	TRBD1	CSAPRDRNTEAFF	TGCAGTGCTCCCCGGGACAGGAACACTGAAGCTTTCTTT
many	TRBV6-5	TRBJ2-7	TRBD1	CASRTGTGVYEQYF	TGTGCCAGCAGGACCGGGACAGGGGTTTACGAGCAGTACTTC
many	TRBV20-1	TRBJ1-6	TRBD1	CSARDLQTGGNSPLHF	TGCAGTGCTAGAGATCTCCAGACAGGGGGCAATTCACCCCTCCACTTT
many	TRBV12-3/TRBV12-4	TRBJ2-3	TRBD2	CASSSGTSGGYTDTQYF	TGTGCCAGCAGTTCCGGGACTAGCGGGGGGTACACAGATACGCAGTATTTT
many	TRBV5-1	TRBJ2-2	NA	CASSLVEAMNTGELFF	TGCGCCAGCAGCTTGGTAGAAGCCATGAACACCGGGGAGCTGTTTTTT
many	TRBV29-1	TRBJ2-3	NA	CSVVQGTDTQYF	TGCAGCGTTGTTCAGGGCACAGATACGCAGTATTTT
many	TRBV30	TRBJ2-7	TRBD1	CAWDRGFSYEQYF	TGTGCCTGGGACAGGGGGTTCTCCTACGAGCAGTACTTC
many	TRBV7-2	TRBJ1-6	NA	CASSPVLASPLHF	TGTGCCAGCAGCCCCGTACTGGCCTCACCCCTCCACTTT
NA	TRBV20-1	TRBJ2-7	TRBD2	CSARTSGSGKYDQYF	TGCAGTGCTAGAACTAGCGGGAGCGGAAAGTACGACCAGTACTTC
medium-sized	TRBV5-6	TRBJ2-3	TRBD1	CASSPRQGRDTQYF	TGTGCCAGCAGCCCCCGACAGGGGAGAGATACGCAGTATTTT
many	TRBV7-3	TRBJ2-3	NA	CASSLPDLTDTQYF	TGTGCCAGCAGCCTCCCAGACCTCACAGATACGCAGTATTTT
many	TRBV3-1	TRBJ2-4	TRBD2	CASSLGLGGIQYF	TGTGCCAGCAGCCTAGGACTAGGTGGCATTCAGTACTTC
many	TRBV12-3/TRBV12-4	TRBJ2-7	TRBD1	CASSRTGGTYEQYF	TGTGCCAGCAGTCGGACAGGGGGGACCTACGAGCAGTACTTC
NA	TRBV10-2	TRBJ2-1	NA	CANKPSSYNEQFF	TGCGCCAACAAACCGAGCTCCTACAATGAGCAGTTCTTC
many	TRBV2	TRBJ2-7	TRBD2	CASSAAGLAAPYEQYF	TGTGCCAGCAGTGCGGCGGGACTAGCGGCACCCTACGAGCAGTACTTC
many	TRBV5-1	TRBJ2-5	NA	CASSVSNSPGETQYF	TGCGCCAGCAGCGTTTCAAACTCCCCTGGGGAGACCCAGTACTTC
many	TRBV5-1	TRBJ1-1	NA	CASSLGSTDTEAFF	TGCGCCAGCAGCTTGGGGTCGACGGACACTGAAGCTTTCTTT
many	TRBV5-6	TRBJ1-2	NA	CASSLDGRKAYGYTF	TGTGCCAGCAGCTTGGACGGACGGAAGGCCTATGGCTACACCTTC
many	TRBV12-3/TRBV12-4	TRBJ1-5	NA	CASSFEDSNQPQHF	TGTGCCAGCAGTTTTGAGGACAGCAATCAGCCCCAGCATTTT
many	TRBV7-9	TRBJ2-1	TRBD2	CASSLAFAGDNEQFF	TGTGCCAGCAGCTTAGCTTTTGCGGGGGACAATGAGCAGTTCTTC
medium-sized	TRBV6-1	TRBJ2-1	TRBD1	CASNWDRLEQFF	TGTGCCAGCAACTGGGACAGACTTGAGCAGTTCTTC
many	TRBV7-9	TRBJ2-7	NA	CASSSNNLDVINSYEQYF	TGTGCCAGCAGCTCAAACAACCTGGACGTAATCAACTCCTACGAGCAGTACTTC
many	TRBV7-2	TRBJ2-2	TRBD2	CASSLPRAGALTKGELFF	TGTGCCAGCAGCTTACCCCGGGCGGGAGCGCTTACCAAGGGGGAGCTGTTTTTT
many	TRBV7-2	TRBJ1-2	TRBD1	CASTMTGMDYGYTF	TGTGCCAGCACCATGACAGGGATGGACTATGGCTACACCTTC
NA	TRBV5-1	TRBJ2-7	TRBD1	CASSFSGGAKGEQYF	TGCGCCAGCAGCTTTTCAGGGGGCGCAAAGGGCGAGCAGTACTTC
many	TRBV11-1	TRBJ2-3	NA	CASSLVSGPADTQYF	TGTGCCAGCAGCTTAGTAAGCGGGCCCGCAGATACGCAGTATTTT
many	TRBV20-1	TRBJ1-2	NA	CSARGTGNINYGYTF	TGCAGTGCTAGAGGTACAGGGAACATTAACTATGGCTACACCTTC
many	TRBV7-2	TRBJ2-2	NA	CASSLSGQYTGELFF	TGTGCCAGCAGCTTAAGTGGACAATACACCGGGGAGCTGTTTTTT
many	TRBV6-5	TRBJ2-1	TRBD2	CASSFLAGGFNEQFF	TGTGCCAGCAGTTTTCTAGCGGGAGGCTTCAATGAGCAGTTCTTC
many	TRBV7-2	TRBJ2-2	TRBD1	CASSTEIVGTANFPGELFF	TGTGCCAGCAGCACAGAAATAGTGGGGACAGCGAATTTCCCGGGGGAGCTGTTTTTT
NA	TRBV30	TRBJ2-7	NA	CAWSTWSTGWNEQYF	TGTGCCTGGAGTACCTGGAGCACGGGATGGAACGAGCAGTACTTC
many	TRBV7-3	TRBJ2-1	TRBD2	CASSPGGIYNEQFF	TGTGCCAGCAGCCCGGGGGGGATTTACAATGAGCAGTTCTTC
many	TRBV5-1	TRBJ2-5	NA	CASSHAQGGGETQYF	TGCGCCAGCAGTCATGCTCAAGGGGGGGGAGAGACCCAGTACTTC
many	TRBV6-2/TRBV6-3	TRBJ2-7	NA	CASSSRILSYEQYF	TGTGCCAGCAGTTCCAGGATTCTCTCCTACGAGCAGTACTTC
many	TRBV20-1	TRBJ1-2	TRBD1	CSARALTGPNYGYTF	TGCAGTGCTAGAGCCCTGACAGGGCCCAACTATGGCTACACCTTC
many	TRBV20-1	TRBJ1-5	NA	CSAIPGSNQPQHF	TGCAGTGCTATCCCAGGGAGCAATCAGCCCCAGCATTTT
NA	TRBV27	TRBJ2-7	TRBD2	CASRGVVAGEPYEQYF	TGTGCCAGCAGGGGGGTGGTAGCGGGGGAGCCCTACGAGCAGTACTTC
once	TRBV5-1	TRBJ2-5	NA	CASSSSGEDQETQYF	TGTGCCAGCAGCTCCTCAGGTGAGGACCAAGAGACCCAGTACTTC
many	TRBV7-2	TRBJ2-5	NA	CASSLGGRGEETQYF	TGTGCCAGCAGCTTAGGGGGTCGGGGTGAGGAGACCCAGTACTTC
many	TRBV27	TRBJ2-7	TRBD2	CASSSGLAGGEQYF	TGTGCCAGCAGTTCAGGACTAGCGGGAGGCGAGCAGTACTTC
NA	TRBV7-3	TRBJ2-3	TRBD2	CASSSQAGGNTDTQYF	TGTGCCAGCAGCTCTCAAGCGGGAGGGAACACAGATACGCAGTATTTT
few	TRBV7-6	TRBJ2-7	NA	CASSLALRGRNEQYF	TGTGCCAGCAGCTTAGCGCTACGGGGGAGGAACGAGCAGTACTTC
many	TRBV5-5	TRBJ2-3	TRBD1	CASSLRAGGTDTQYF	TGTGCCAGCAGCTTGCGTGCAGGGGGTACAGATACGCAGTATTTT
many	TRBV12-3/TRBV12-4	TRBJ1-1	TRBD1	CASSYRFGDRDTTEAFF	TGTGCCAGCAGCTACCGCTTTGGGGACAGGGACACCACTGAAGCTTTCTTT
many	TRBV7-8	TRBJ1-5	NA	CASSWRGELNQPQHF	TGTGCCAGCAGCTGGCGCGGGGAACTGAATCAGCCCCAGCATTTT
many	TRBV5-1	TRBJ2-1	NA	CASSSQGYNEQFF	TGCGCCAGCAGCTCACAAGGCTACAATGAGCAGTTCTTC
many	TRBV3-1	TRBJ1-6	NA	CASSEGHSPLHF	TGTGCCAGCAGCGAAGGCCACTCACCCCTCCACTTT
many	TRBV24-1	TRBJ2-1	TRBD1	CATSDPSGTGAIEGEQFF	TGTGCCACCAGTGACCCTTCCGGGACAGGGGCTATAGAAGGTGAGCAGTTCTTC
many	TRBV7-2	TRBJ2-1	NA	CASSLVARNEQFF	TGTGCCAGCAGCTTAGTCGCCCGGAATGAGCAGTTCTTC
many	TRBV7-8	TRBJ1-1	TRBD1	CASSLDRLLNTEAFF	TGTGCCAGCAGCTTGGACAGGCTATTGAACACTGAAGCTTTCTTT
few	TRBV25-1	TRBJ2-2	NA	CASSEVDYYTGELFF	TGTGCCAGCAGTGAAGTGGACTACTACACCGGGGAGCTGTTTTTT